These 13 T cell receptor beta chains were all obtained from the same sample, sequenced in a study of cytomegalovirus exposure and HLA in healthy donors. The study ran its PCR with 60 Vbeta and 13 Jbeta primers. Produced via immunoSEQ multiplex PCR; TCRdb's table is partial and in-frame only. This sample has some 150,000 clones, with roughly 77% found just once. Sequenced material: PBMCs. These receptors all stem from a man aged 30-40 years in good health and CMV-seropositive.

The V gene is TRBV5-8, the J gene TRBJ2-1; maybe TRBD1 (6 bases). Germline-derived CDR1 and CDR2 are SGHTS and YDEGEE. Trimming pared 1 base from V and 16 bases from J, leaving 18 bases between. The CDR3 has 13 amino acids. CDR3 sequence (DNA): TGTGCCAGCAGCTTGATCGTTGGCAGGGGAGAATTCTTC. Its protein product is CASSLIVGRGEFF. Supplemented by reference TRBV5-8 and TRBJ2-1, the full variable domain reads EAGVTQSPTHLIKTRGQQATLRCSPISGHTSVYWYQQALGLGLQFLLWYDEGEERNRGNFPPRFSGRQFPNYSSELNVNALELEDSALYLCASSLIVGRGEFFGPGTRLTVL.

CDR3 bases: TGCGCCAGCAGTGAGTCACCGGGACAGGTAACCTACGAGCAGTACTTC. The encoded protein is CASSESPGQVTYEQYF. The gene calls are TRBV10-1 and TRBJ2-7; TRBD1 matches at 8 bases. Trimming took 0 bases from V and 2 from J; bases not matched to a gene: 6. Germline lookup yields CDR1 WNHNN and CDR2 SYGVQD (reference sequence). The CDR3 consists of 16 residues.

This chain links TRBV7-9 with TRBJ1-4, with a tentative D call TRBD1 (5 bases). CDR3 length: 14 amino acids. V gave up 3 bases and J gave up 8 bases, with 13 bases separating them. Germline CDR1 reads SEHNR; CDR2 reads FQNEAQ (reference sequence). CDR3 region: CASSFAIRGEKLFF. Written as DNA, the CDR3 is TGTGCCAGCAGCTTCGCCATAAGGGGCGAAAAACTGTTTTTT.

This clone occurred once. The chain employs TRBV6-1 and TRBJ1-2; D unclear. This CDR3 has 13 amino acids. CDR1 is MNHNS and CDR2 is SASEGT in the germline V gene. V lost 0 bases, J lost 1 base, and 3 bases lay in between. The CDR3 here is CASSEAYNYGYTF. Written as DNA, the CDR3 is TGTGCCAGCAGTGAAGCTTATAACTATGGCTACACCTTC.

The rearrangement uses TRBV9 and TRBJ1-5; D not certain. V lost 0 bases to trimming and J lost 4 bases, with 5 bases between them. The CDR3 loop spans 13 amino acids. Per germline, CDR1 SGDLS and CDR2 YYNGEE. DNA for the CDR3: TGTGCCAGCAGCGTAGAGGAGAATCAGCCCCAGCATTTT. Translated: CASSVEENQPQHF.

The genes are TRBV7-8 and TRBJ1-1; D gene unclear. Germline lookup yields CDR1 SGHVS and CDR2 FQNEAQ. V gave up 0 bases and J gave up 1 base, with 6 bases separating them. The CDR3 has 14 residues. CDR3 nucleotides: TGTGCCAGCAGCTTAGCCTACCGGAACACTGAAGCTTTCTTT. This encodes CASSLAYRNTEAFF.

The genes are TRBV9 and TRBJ2-5, with D perhaps TRBD2 (5 bases). Germline values: CDR1 SGDLS, CDR2 YYNGEE. V was pared by 4 bases and J by 7 bases, with 17 bases between. The CDR3 consists of 14 residues. The CDR3 sequence: CASSPSREIVTQYF. DNA of the CDR3: TGTGCCAGCAGCCCCTCCCGGGAAATTGTGACCCAGTACTTC.

J is TRBJ2-1 and V is TRBV7-2; 13 nucleotides agree with TRBD2. Germline CDR1 and CDR2: SGHTA and FQGNSA. V lost 4 bases and J lost 5; bases outside the gene matches: 5. The CDR3 extends over 16 amino acids. CDR3 sequence (DNA): TGTGCCAGCAGCTCCCCCGGGACTAGCGGGAACAATGAGCAGTTCTTC. It is translated as CASSSPGTSGNNEQFF.

This chain joins TRBV5-8 and TRBJ1-2; no firm D call. V shed 0 bases and J shed 4 bases, with 13 bases lying between them. The CDR3 runs to 15 residues. Germline V gene data show CDR1 as SGHTS and CDR2 as YDEGEE. Here the CDR3 reads CASSLDVGRVYGYTF. In nucleotides, the CDR3 is TGTGCCAGCAGCTTGGACGTGGGGAGAGTCTATGGCTACACCTTC.

The chain recombines TRBV5-6 with TRBJ2-7, with TRBD1 as a possible D gene (6 bases). V was cut by 4 bases and J by 6 bases, with 14 bases left in between. Germline values: CDR1 SGHDT, CDR2 YYEEEE. This CDR3 comprises 13 residues. CDR3 nucleotide sequence: TGTGCCAGCAGCCTCCTACAGGGTCGCGAGCAGTACTTC. This translates into CASSLLQGREQYF. Based on the CDR3 plus reference TRBV5-6 and TRBJ2-7, the full variable domain is DAGVTQSPTHLIKTRGQQVTLRCSPKSGHDTVSWYQQALGQGPQFIFQYYEEEERQRGNFPDRFSGHQFPNYSSELNVNALLLGDSALYLCASSLLQGREQYFGPGTRLTVT.

V is TRBV11-2 and J is TRBJ1-2; TRBD1 matches at 11 bases. Germline loops: CDR1 SGHAT, CDR2 FQNNGV. This CDR3 is built from 15 residues. V shed 6 bases and J 3 bases; nucleotides not matched to a gene: 6. For the CDR3, the DNA is TGTGCCAGCAGGGGGACAGGGGGTAACTACTATGGCTACACCTTC. Translating it yields CASRGTGGNYYGYTF.

In its sample, this clone was seen a few times. The chain joins TRBV27 to TRBJ2-1, with D tentatively TRBD2 (5 bases). The CDR3 contains 14 residues. Looked up from germline, CDR1 is MNHEY and CDR2 is SMNVEV (reference sequence). V lost 3 bases to trimming and J lost 6 bases, with 12 bases between them. The CDR3 DNA is TGTGCCAGCAGTTTGGGTGCTGAGGGCAATGAGCAGTTCTTC. It yields the protein CASSLGAEGNEQFF.

The gene calls are TRBV6-5 and TRBJ2-3, with 8 bases that match TRBD2. CDR1 and CDR2 from the germline V gene are MNHEY and SVGAGI. The CDR3 loop spans 13 amino acids. With V trimmed by 5 bases and J by 7 bases, 5 bases remained unmatched. Here the CDR3 reads CASSQRESHTQYF. The CDR3 DNA reads TGTGCCAGCAGTCAGCGGGAGTCGCATACGCAGTATTTT.